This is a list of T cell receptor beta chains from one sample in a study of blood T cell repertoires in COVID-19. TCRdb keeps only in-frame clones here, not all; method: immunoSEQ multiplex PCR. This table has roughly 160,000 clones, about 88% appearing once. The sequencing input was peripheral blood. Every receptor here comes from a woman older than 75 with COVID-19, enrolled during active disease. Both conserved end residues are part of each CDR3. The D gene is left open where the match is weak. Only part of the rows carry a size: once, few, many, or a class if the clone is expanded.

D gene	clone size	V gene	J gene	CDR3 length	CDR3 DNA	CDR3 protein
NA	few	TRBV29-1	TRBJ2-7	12	TGCAGCGTTAGCGGCGCCTCCTACGAGCAGTACTTC	CSVSGASYEQYF
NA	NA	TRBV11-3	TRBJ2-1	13	TGTGCCAGCAGCCTTACGGGATACAATGAGCAGTTCTTC	CASSLTGYNEQFF
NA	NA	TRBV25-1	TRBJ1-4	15	TGTGCCAGCAGTGCCCAACAAATTATAAATGAAAAACTGTTTTTT	CASSAQQIINEKLFF
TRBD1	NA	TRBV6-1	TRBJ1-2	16	TGTGCCAGCAGTGCCCCCGGTGGACAGGGAGTGTCGGGCTACACCTTC	CASSAPGGQGVSGYTF
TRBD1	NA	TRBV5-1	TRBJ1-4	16	TGCGCCAGCAGCTTACAGGGGATAGGGACTAATGAAAAACTGTTTTTT	CASSLQGIGTNEKLFF
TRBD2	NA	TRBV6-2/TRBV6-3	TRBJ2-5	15	TGTGCCAGCAGTTATAGCGGGAGGCCCCAAGAGACCCAGTACTTC	CASSYSGRPQETQYF
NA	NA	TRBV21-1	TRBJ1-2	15	TGTGCCAGCAGCAACGGGACAGCAGCTAACTATGGCTACACCTTC	CASSNGTAANYGYTF
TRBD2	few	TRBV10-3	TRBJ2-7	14	TGTGCCATCAGGGAAGGGCTAGCGGGTTACGAGCAGTACTTC	CAIREGLAGYEQYF
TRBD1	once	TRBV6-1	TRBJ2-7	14	TGTGCCAGCAGTGAATTCGGGGACAGCTACGAGCAGTACTTC	CASSEFGDSYEQYF
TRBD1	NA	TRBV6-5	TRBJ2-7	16	TGTGCCAGCAGTTACGGGACAGGACCCACCACCCACGAGCAGTACTTC	CASSYGTGPTTHEQYF
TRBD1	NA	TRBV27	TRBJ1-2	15	TGTGCCAGCAGTTTCCCCGGGACAGGGATCTATGGCTACACCTTC	CASSFPGTGIYGYTF
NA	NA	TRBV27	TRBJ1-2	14	TGTGCCAGCAGTTTAGCGTCAGGGTATGTCGGCTACACCTTC	CASSLASGYVGYTF
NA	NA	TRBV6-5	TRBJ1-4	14	TGTGCCAGCAGAATTTATGCAACTAATGAAAAACTGTTTTTT	CASRIYATNEKLFF
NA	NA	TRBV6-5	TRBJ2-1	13	TGTGCCAGCAGTTACTTAGCGAGTAATGAGCAGTTCTTC	CASSYLASNEQFF
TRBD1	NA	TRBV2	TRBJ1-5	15	TGTGCCAGCAGAGCGACAGGGAGTAGCAATCAGCCCCAGCATTTT	CASRATGSSNQPQHF
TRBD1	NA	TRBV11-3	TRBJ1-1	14	TGTGCCAGCAGCTTAGGACAGGGAAGCGCTGAAGCTTTCTTT	CASSLGQGSAEAFF
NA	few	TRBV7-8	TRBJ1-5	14	TGTGCCAGCAGCCTGTATCAGGCCCCCACGGCCCAGCATTTT	CASSLYQAPTAQHF
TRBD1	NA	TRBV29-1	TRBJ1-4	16	TGCAGCGTTATCCCGCCCCCGGGACAGGGGGATGAAAAACTGTTTTTT	CSVIPPPGQGDEKLFF
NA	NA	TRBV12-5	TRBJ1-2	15	TGTGCTAGTGGTTCCCTTGGGGCCAATCTTAGGAGCTACACCTTC	CASGSLGANLRSYTF
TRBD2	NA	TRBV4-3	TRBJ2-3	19	TGCGCCAGCAGCCAAGAGGGGGTCCGAGCTAGCGGGAGTACAGATACGCAGTATTTT	CASSQEGVRASGSTDTQYF
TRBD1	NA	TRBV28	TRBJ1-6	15	TGTGCCAGCAGTTCCGGACAGGCCTATAATTCACCCCTCCACTTT	CASSSGQAYNSPLHF
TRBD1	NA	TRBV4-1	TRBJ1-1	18	TGCGCCAGCAGCCAGAGTGCCGAAACGGGACAGGGGGGCACTGAAGCTTTCTTT	CASSQSAETGQGGTEAFF
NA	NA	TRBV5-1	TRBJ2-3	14	TGCGCCAGCAACGACGGGAGAGGTGGAGATACGCAGTATTTT	CASNDGRGGDTQYF
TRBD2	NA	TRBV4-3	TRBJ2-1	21	TGCGCCAGCAGCCAGGACTCCGGGACTAGCGGGAGAAGATACTCCTACAATGAGCAGTTCTTC	CASSQDSGTSGRRYSYNEQFF
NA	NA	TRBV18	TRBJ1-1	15	TGTGCCAGCTCACCCGCCAGGGATCACGGCACTGAAGCTTTCTTT	CASSPARDHGTEAFF
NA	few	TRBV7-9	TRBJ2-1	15	TGTGCCAGCAGCTTACAACTAGCAGATAACAATGAGCAGTTCTTC	CASSLQLADNNEQFF
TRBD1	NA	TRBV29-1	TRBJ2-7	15	TGCAGCGTCCGCGACCCCGGGACAGGAGATTACGAGCAGTACTTC	CSVRDPGTGDYEQYF
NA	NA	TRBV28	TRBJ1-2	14	TGTGCCAGCAGTCCTTGGGGGGGAGGCTATGGCTACACCTTC	CASSPWGGGYGYTF
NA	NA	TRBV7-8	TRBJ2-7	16	TGTGCCAGCAGCCAATCAGCCGGGCGGGAAACCTACGAGCAGTACTTC	CASSQSAGRETYEQYF
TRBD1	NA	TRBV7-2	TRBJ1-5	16	TGTGCCAGCAGCTTAGCGTTCAGGGGGCAAGGTCAGCCCCAGCATTTT	CASSLAFRGQGQPQHF
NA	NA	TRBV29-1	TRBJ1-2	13	TGCAGCGGGGCTCAAACAGGCAACTATGGCTACACCTTC	CSGAQTGNYGYTF
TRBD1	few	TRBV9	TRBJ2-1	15	TGTGCCAGCAGCGTAAGGGACAGACAATACAATGAGCAGTTCTTC	CASSVRDRQYNEQFF
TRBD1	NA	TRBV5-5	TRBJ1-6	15	TGTGCCAGCAGCATCGAAGACAGGGGTGGTTCACCCCTCCACTTT	CASSIEDRGGSPLHF
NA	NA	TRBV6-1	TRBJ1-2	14	TGTGCCAGCAGCGAAGGTGGCGCGGGCTATGGCTACACCTTC	CASSEGGAGYGYTF
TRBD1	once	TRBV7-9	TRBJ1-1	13	TGTGCCAGCAATAGACAGGGGGGCACTGAAGCTTTCTTT	CASNRQGGTEAFF
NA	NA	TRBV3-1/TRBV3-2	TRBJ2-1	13	TGTGCCAGCAGCCGTCGGGGGGCCAATGAGCAGTTCTTC	CASSRRGANEQFF
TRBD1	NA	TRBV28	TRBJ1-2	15	TGTGCCAGCAGTTTCCCGGACAGGGCTAACTATGGCTACACCTTC	CASSFPDRANYGYTF
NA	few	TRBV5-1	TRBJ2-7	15	TGCGCCAGCAGCCCCCGGACGGGACTGACCTACGAGCAGTACTTC	CASSPRTGLTYEQYF
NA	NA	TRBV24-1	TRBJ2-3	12	TGTGCCACCAGTGACAGGGTAGATACGCAGTATTTT	CATSDRVDTQYF
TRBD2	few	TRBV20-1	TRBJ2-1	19	TGCAGTGCTAGTCAACGCCCCGGGGCTAGCGGGAGCTCCTACAATGAGCAGTTCTTC	CSASQRPGASGSSYNEQFF
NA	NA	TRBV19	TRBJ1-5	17	TGTGCCAGTAGTATACGCTCGACGGGGAAAGTTTATCAGCCCCAGCATTTT	CASSIRSTGKVYQPQHF